The entry below describes one TCR beta chain. This sample was included in a study of blood T cell repertoires in COVID-19. Study-wide context: Samples came from the United States, Italy and Spain, spanning acute and convalescent COVID-19.

This CDR3 region has 14 residues. V dropped 4 bases and J dropped 7; count of bases not matched to a gene: 6. Germline V gene data show CDR1 as SQVTM and CDR2 as ANQGSEA. TCRdb's copy holds only in-frame clones and misses some; the assay was immunoSEQ multiplex PCR. The sample has a few hundred thousand clones, around 89% seen once. The TCR originated in a man aged 35-49 years who had recovered from COVID-19. This chain links TRBV29-1 with TRBJ2-2, with 10 bases lining up with TRBD1. The sample comprised PBMCs or T cells enriched from blood (not recorded which). The CDR3 DNA follows: TGCAGCGTTGGGAGACAGGGGGCTATCGGGGAGCTGTTTTTT. Residues: CSVGRQGAIGELFF.